Below are 14 T cell receptor beta chains sequenced from a single sample in a study of tumor T cells in aggressive B-cell lymphoma. Using immunoSEQ multiplex PCR, the repertoire was profiled, and TCRdb retains in-frame clones only, with some absent. The data hold about 3,100 clones, with roughly 66% observed a single time. Sequenced input: tumor tissue. These TCRs come from an adult with diffuse large B cell lymphoma.

This clone is a singleton in its sample. The chain employs TRBV7-8 and TRBJ2-3; 10 bases are shared with TRBD2. Trimming at V came to 5 bases and at J to 5 bases, leaving 10 bases not matched to a gene. The CDR3 has 16 residues. Germline values: CDR1 SGHVS, CDR2 FQNEAQ. The CDR3 spells CASSPLLAGAGDTQYF. The DNA for the CDR3 is TGTGCCAGCAGCCCGCTTCTAGCGGGGGCCGGAGATACGCAGTATTTT.

V is TRBV9 and J is TRBJ2-7, with 8 bases that match TRBD1. The CDR3 consists of 14 residues. After removal of 4 bases from V and 3 bases from J, the junction contained 6 bases not matched to a gene. CDR1 is SGDLS and CDR2 is YYNGEE in the germline V gene. The CDR3 coding sequence is TGTGCCAGCAGCCAGGGGGCCCCCAGCTACGAGCAGTACTTC. Its translation is CASSQGAPSYEQYF.

The J gene is TRBJ2-1, the V gene TRBV11-2; TRBD2 is a possible D gene (6 bases). Trimming took 1 base from V and 9 from J, leaving 16 bases between them. The CDR3 has 15 amino acids. Germline V gene lookup returns CDR1 SGHAT and CDR2 FQNNGV. CDR3 sequence: CASSLGLGAWVEQFF. The DNA for the CDR3 is TGTGCCAGCAGCTTAGGACTAGGGGCTTGGGTTGAGCAGTTCTTC.

There are a few counts of this clone. The chain links TRBV28 to TRBJ2-7; 9 nucleotides line up with TRBD1. The trim removed 4 bases at V and 3 bases at J, leaving 7 bases unmatched. The CDR3 extends over 15 amino acids. From germline, CDR1 is MDHEN and CDR2 SYDVKM. The chain's CDR3 is CASSSSGTGNYEQYF. The CDR3 DNA follows: TGTGCCAGCAGTTCGTCGGGGACAGGGAACTACGAGCAGTACTTC. Using reference TRBV28 and TRBJ2-7 for the parts outside the CDR3, the full variable domain is DVKVTQSSRYLVKRTGEKVFLECVQDMDHENMFWYRQDPGLGLRLIYFSYDVKMKEKGDIPEGYSVSREKKERFSLILESASTNQTSMYLCASSSSGTGNYEQYFGPGTRLTVT.

This chain uses TRBV14 with TRBJ1-1, with 7 bases aligning to TRBD1. The CDR3 is 14 residues long. Germline V gene data show CDR1 as SGHDN and CDR2 as FVKESK. After removal of 4 bases from V and 6 bases from J, the junction contained 8 bases not matched to a gene. CDR3 region: CASSRTGAWSEAFF. For the CDR3, the DNA is TGTGCCAGCAGCCGCACAGGGGCATGGTCTGAAGCTTTCTTT.

Worth noting for this clone: One end of the junction does not line up with germline, which may come from a read error. The chain joins TRBV7-2 to TRBJ2-1; 10 bases align to TRBD2. CDR1 and CDR2 from the germline V gene are SGHTA and FQGNSA. The CDR3 runs 16 residues. CDR3 nucleotides: TGTGCCATCAGCTTATTCTCCCTAGCGGGAGATGGTGAGCAGTTCTTC. It codes for CAISLFSLAGDGEQFF.

Worth noting for this clone: A junction end diverges from the germline sequence, so it may reflect a read error. V gene TRBV7-3 combines with J gene TRBJ2-1; 9 nucleotides line up with TRBD2. CDR1 and CDR2 from the germline V gene are SGHTA and FQGTGA. This CDR3 has 15 amino acids. CDR3 in amino acids: CVSSSGLARYNEQFF. The CDR3 DNA reads TGTGTCAGCAGCTCGGGACTAGCTCGTTACAATGAGCAGTTCTTC.

This clone was seen a few times. The J gene is TRBJ1-1, the V gene TRBV7-9; TRBD1 aligns across 11 bases. The germline V gene encodes CDR1 SEHNR and CDR2 FQNEAQ (reference sequence). The CDR3 totals 17 residues. The ends lost 6 bases at V and 4 bases at J; junction bases unmatched: 13. Here the CDR3 DNA reads TGTGCCAGCAGTAAGGGTCTATCCGGGACAGGGGGCACTGAAGCTTTCTTT. Translated, it gives CASSKGLSGTGGTEAFF.

In this sample, this clone turned up once. The J gene is TRBJ2-2, the V gene TRBV18, with a tentative D call TRBD1 (5 bases). V was shortened by 3 bases and J by 1 base, with 9 bases between the two germline ends. This CDR3 has 15 amino acids. The germline CDR1 and CDR2 sequences are KGHSH and LQKENI. CDR3 residues: CASSPFGQNTGELFF. The CDR3 DNA follows: TGTGCCAGCTCACCTTTCGGACAGAACACCGGGGAGCTGTTTTTT.

Of note for this clone: Sequence at one end of the junction differs from germline and may be a read error. This same CDR3 is encoded by further DNA sequences in the sample. The chain carries TRBV7-2 and TRBJ2-5, with 15 positions matching TRBD2. Germline values: CDR1 SGHTA, CDR2 FQGNSA. The CDR3 contains 17 residues. This CDR3 reads CASSLPGLAGGRETQYF. For the CDR3, the DNA is TGTGCCAGCAGCTTGCCGGGACTAGCGGGAGGCAGGGAGACTCAGTACTTC. Full variable domain (outside the CDR3, taken from reference TRBV7-2 and TRBJ2-5): GAGVSQSPSNKVTEKGKDVELRCDPISGHTALYWYRQSLGQGLEFLIYFQGNSAPDKSGLPSDRFSAERTGGSVSTLTIQRTQQEDSAVYLCASSLPGLAGGRETQYFGPGTRLLVL.

Judged by abundance, this clone is large. The chain links TRBV18 to TRBJ2-7; D remains ambiguous. CDR1 and CDR2 from the germline V gene are KGHSH and LQKENI. Deletions cut 2 bases from V and 2 bases from J, with 7 bases between. This CDR3 comprises 13 residues. CDR3 protein: CASSPAETYEQYF. The DNA of the CDR3 is TGTGCCAGCTCACCAGCCGAGACCTACGAGCAGTACTTC.

This clone showed up just a few times. The V and J genes are TRBV5-1 and TRBJ1-2; TRBD1 matches at 12 bases. Germline lookup yields CDR1 SGHRS and CDR2 YFSETQ. The CDR3 runs to 18 residues. The V and J ends lost 0 bases and 5 bases, in that order; junction bases with no gene match: 11. CDR3 DNA sequence: TGCGCCAGCAGCTTGGATCCAGTGGGGACAGGGGGCCGATATGGCTACACCTTC. Its translation: CASSLDPVGTGGRYGYTF. Complete variable domain (other parts from reference TRBV5-1 and TRBJ1-2): KAGVTQTPRYLIKTRGQQVTLSCSPISGHRSVSWYQQTPGQGLQFLFEYFSETQRNKGNFPGRFSGRQFSNSRSEMNVSTLELGDSALYLCASSLDPVGTGGRYGYTFGSGTRLTVV.

The chain uses TRBV6-1 and TRBJ2-7, with 8 bases lining up with TRBD2. The V gene end was trimmed by 2 bases and the J gene end by 6 bases; junction bases not matched to a gene: 3. The CDR3 is 13 amino acids. From germline, CDR1 is MNHNS and CDR2 SASEGT. The CDR3 region is CASSESGLGEQYF. CDR3 bases: TGTGCCAGCAGTGAATCGGGACTAGGCGAGCAGTACTTC.

The rearrangement links TRBV5-3 to TRBJ2-7, with 7 bases identical to TRBD2. TRBV5-3 counts as an open reading frame of uncertain function. This CDR3 is 16 amino acids long. V trimming: 2 bases; J trimming: 2 bases; junction bases outside the gene matches: 10. CDR3 DNA: TGTGCCAGAAGCTTCCTACTAGCGCACGTTACCTACGAGCAGTACTTC. Encoded protein: CARSFLLAHVTYEQYF.